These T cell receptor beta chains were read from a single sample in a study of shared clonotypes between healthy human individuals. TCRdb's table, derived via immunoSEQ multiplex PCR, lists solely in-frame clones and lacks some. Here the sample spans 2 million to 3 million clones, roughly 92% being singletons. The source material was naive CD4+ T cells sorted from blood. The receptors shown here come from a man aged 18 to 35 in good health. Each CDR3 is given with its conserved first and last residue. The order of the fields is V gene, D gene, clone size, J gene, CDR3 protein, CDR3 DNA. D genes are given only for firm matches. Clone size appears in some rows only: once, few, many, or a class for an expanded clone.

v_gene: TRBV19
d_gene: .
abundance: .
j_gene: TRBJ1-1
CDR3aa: CASSMGLRDTEAFF
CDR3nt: TGTGCCAGTAGTATGGGCCTCAGGGACACTGAAGCTTTCTTT

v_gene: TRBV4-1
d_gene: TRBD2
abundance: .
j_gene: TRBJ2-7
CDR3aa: CASSHPGTSGYEQYF
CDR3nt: TGCGCCAGCAGCCACCCCGGGACTAGCGGTTACGAGCAGTACTTC

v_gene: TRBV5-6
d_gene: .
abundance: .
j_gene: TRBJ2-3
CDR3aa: CASSLDSGGTDTQYF
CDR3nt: TGTGCCAGCAGCTTGGATAGCGGAGGGACAGATACGCAGTATTTT

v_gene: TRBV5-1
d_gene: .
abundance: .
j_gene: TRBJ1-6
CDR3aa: CASSWGDDSPLHF
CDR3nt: TGCGCCAGCAGCTGGGGGGACGATTCACCCCTCCACTTT

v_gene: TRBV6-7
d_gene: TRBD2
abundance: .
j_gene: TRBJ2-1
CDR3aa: CASSYNRGLPYNEQFF
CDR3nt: TGTGCCAGCAGTTATAACCGGGGACTACCATACAATGAGCAGTTCTTC

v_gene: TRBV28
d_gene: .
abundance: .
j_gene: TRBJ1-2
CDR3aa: CASRTPTHYGYTF
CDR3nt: TGTGCCAGCAGGACGCCTACCCACTATGGCTACACCTTC

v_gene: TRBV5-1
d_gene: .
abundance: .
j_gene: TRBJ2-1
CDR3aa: CASSEIDGEQFF
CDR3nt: TGCGCCAGCAGCGAAATCGACGGGGAGCAGTTCTTC

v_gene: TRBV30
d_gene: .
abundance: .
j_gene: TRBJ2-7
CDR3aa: CAWSPTGRYEQYF
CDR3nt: TGTGCCTGGAGTCCGACGGGGCGCTACGAGCAGTACTTC

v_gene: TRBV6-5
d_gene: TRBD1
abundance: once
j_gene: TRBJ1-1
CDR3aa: CASSTTTGADSEAFF
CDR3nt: TGTGCCAGCAGTACAACCACAGGGGCCGATTCTGAAGCTTTCTTT

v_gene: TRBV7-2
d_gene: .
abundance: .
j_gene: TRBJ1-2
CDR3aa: CASSLGLYGYTF
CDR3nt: TGTGCCAGCAGCTTAGGATTGTATGGCTACACCTTC

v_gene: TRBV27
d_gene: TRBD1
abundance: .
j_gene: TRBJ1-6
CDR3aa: CASGDRVNSPLHF
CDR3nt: TGTGCCAGCGGGGACAGGGTTAATTCACCCCTCCACTTT

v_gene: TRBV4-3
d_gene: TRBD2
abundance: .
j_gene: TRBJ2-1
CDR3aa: CASSQEWEGSYNEQFF
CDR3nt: TGCGCCAGCAGCCAAGAATGGGAGGGATCCTACAATGAGCAGTTCTTC

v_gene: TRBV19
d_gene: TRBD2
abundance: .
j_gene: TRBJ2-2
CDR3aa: CASSLPGLASTGELFF
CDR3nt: TGTGCCAGTAGTCTTCCGGGACTAGCGTCGACCGGGGAGCTGTTTTTT

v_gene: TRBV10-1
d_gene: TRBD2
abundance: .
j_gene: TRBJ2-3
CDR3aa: CARHRGASGRGTQYF
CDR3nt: TGCGCCAGGCATCGGGGGGCTAGCGGGAGGGGTACGCAGTATTTT

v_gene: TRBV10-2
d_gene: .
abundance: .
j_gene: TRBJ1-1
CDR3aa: CASSEWGTEAFF
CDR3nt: TGCGCCAGCAGTGAGTGGGGGACTGAAGCTTTCTTT

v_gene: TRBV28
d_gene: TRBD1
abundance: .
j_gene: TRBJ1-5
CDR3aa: CASSLTGGSGNQPQHF
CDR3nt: TGTGCCAGCAGTCTAACAGGGGGCTCGGGCAATCAGCCCCAGCATTTT

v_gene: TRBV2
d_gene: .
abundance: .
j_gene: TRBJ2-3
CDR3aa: CASSTNTDTQYF
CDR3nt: TGTGCCAGCAGTACCAACACAGATACGCAGTATTTT

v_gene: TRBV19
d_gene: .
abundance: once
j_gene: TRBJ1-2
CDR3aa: CASTDGGPRASYGYTF
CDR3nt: TGTGCCAGTACCGACGGGGGACCTCGGGCGTCTTATGGCTACACCTTC

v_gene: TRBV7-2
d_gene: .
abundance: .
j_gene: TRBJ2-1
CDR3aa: CASSLMGLRNEQFF
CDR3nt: TGTGCCAGCAGCTTGATGGGTTTGAGGAATGAGCAGTTCTTC

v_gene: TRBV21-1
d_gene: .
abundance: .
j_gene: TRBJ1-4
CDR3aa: CASSRATATNEKLFF
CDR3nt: TGTGCCAGCAGCAGGGCAACTGCAACTAATGAAAAACTGTTTTTT

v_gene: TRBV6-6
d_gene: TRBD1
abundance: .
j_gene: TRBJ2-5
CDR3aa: CARIGGRETQYF
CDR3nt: TGTGCCAGGATAGGGGGCAGAGAGACCCAGTACTTC

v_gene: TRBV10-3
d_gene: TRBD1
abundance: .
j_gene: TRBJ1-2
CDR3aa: CAISGTGGWSVGYTF
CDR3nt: TGTGCCATCAGTGGGACAGGGGGCTGGAGTGTTGGCTACACCTTC

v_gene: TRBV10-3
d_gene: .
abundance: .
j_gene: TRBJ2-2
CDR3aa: CASRVALPSTGELFF
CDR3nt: TGTGCCAGCAGGGTGGCACTTCCTAGCACCGGGGAGCTGTTTTTT

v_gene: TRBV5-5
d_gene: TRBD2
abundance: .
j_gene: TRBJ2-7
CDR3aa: CASSPQATSAHEQYF
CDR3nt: TGTGCCAGCAGCCCTCAAGCGACTAGCGCCCACGAGCAGTACTTC

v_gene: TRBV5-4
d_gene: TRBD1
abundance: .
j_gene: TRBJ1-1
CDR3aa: CASSRDSLNTEAFF
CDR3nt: TGTGCCAGCAGCAGGGACAGCCTGAACACTGAAGCTTTCTTT

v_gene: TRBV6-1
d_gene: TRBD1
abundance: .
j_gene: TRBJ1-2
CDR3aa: CASSPGTGSYGYTF
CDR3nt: TGTGCCAGCAGTCCCGGGACAGGGTCCTATGGCTACACCTTC

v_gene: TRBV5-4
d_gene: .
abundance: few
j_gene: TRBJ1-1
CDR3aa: CASSPRDTEAFF
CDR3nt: TGTGCCAGCAGCCCCAGGGACACTGAAGCTTTCTTT

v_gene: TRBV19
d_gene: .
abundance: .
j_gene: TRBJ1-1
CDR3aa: CASSIGDIVNTEAFF
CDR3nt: TGTGCCAGTAGTATTGGGGACATAGTGAACACTGAAGCTTTCTTT

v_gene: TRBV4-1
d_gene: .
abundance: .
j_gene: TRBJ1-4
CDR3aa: CASSQIAGALGKLFF
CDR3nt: TGCGCCAGCAGCCAAATAGCAGGGGCGCTGGGAAAACTGTTTTTT

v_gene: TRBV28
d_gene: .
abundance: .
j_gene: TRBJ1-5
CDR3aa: CASNPVRNQPQHF
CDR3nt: TGTGCCAGCAATCCCGTGCGCAATCAGCCCCAGCATTTT

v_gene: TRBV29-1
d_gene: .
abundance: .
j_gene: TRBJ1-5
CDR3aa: CSVRGADNQPQHF
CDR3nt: TGCAGCGTTAGGGGGGCCGACAATCAGCCCCAGCATTTT

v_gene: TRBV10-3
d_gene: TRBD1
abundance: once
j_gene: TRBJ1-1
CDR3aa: CAIRRDRGNTEAFF
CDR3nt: TGTGCCATCAGACGGGACAGGGGAAACACTGAAGCTTTCTTT

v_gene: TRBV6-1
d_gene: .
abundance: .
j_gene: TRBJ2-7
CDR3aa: CASNEEGGSYEQYF
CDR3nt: TGTGCCAGCAACGAGGAGGGCGGATCCTACGAGCAGTACTTC

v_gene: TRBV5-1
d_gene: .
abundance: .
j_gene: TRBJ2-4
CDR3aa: CASSLGGYNNIQYF
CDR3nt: TGCGCCAGCAGCTTGGGGGGCTACAACAACATTCAGTACTTC

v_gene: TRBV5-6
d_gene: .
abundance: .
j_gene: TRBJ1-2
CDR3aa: CASSLGSPLTF
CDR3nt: TGTGCCAGCAGCTTAGGGAGCCCGCTCACCTTC

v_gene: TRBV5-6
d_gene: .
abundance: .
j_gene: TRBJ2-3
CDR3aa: CASSLEIRGVTDTQYF
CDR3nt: TGTGCCAGCAGCTTGGAAATTAGGGGTGTTACAGATACGCAGTATTTT

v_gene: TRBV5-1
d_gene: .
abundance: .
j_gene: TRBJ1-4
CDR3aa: CASNAGDDEKLFF
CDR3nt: TGCGCCAGCAATGCAGGGGATGACGAAAAACTGTTTTTT

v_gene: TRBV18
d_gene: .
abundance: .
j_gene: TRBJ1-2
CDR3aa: CASSPGAHGYTF
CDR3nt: TGTGCCAGCTCGCCAGGTGCCCATGGCTACACCTTC

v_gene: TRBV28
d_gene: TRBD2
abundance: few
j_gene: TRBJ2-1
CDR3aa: CASQVGREAYNEQFF
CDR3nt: TGTGCCAGCCAGGTGGGACGGGAGGCCTACAATGAGCAGTTCTTC

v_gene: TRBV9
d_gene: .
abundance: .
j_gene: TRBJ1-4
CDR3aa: CASSVGVSRGEKLFF
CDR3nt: TGTGCCAGCAGCGTAGGGGTCTCCCGGGGTGAAAAACTGTTTTTT

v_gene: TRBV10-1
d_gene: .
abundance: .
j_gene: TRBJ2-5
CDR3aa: CASSPGRETQYF
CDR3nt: TGCGCCAGCAGTCCAGGGAGAGAGACCCAGTACTTC

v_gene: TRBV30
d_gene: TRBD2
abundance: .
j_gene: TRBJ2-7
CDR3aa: CAWSIGLAGEDEQYF
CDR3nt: TGTGCCTGGAGTATCGGACTAGCGGGGGAAGACGAGCAGTACTTC

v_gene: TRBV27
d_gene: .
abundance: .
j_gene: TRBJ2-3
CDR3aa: CASSPGGTSTDTQYF
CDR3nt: TGTGCCAGCAGCCCAGGAGGGACTAGCACAGATACGCAGTATTTT

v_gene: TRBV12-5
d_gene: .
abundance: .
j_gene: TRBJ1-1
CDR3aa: CASGFYTEAFF
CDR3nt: TGTGCTAGTGGCTTCTACACTGAAGCTTTCTTT

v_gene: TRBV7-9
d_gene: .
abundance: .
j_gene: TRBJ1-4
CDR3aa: CASSLVLSSAFGEKLFF
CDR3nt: TGTGCCAGCAGCTTAGTATTATCTTCGGCCTTCGGTGAAAAACTGTTTTTT

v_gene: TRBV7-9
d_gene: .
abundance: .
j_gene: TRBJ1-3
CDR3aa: CASSPPGFGGNTIYF
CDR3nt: TGTGCCAGCAGCCCACCGGGATTTGGTGGAAACACCATATATTTT

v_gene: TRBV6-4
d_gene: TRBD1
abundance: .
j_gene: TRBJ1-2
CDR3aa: CASRRGLGYGYTF
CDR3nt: TGTGCCAGCAGGAGGGGGCTCGGCTATGGCTACACCTTC